The sequence of this T cell receptor (beta chain) was determined in a study of blood T cell repertoires in COVID-19. Germline V gene data show CDR1 as KGHSH and CDR2 as LQKENI. V was clipped by 6 bases and J by 4 bases, with 15 bases between them. The CDR3 covers 15 residues. The table came from immunoSEQ multiplex PCR; TCRdb's copy has only in-frame clones and leaves some out. The sample lists 300,000 to 350,000 clones, approximately 85% occurring once. Researchers sorted participants into cohorts using their self-reported clinical history. Each recovered donor of Cohort 3 presented with two negative PCRs, clearance, or symptom resolution.

Sequencing was carried out using PBMCs or T cells enriched from blood (not recorded which). V and J are TRBV18 and TRBJ1-4; the D gene is possibly TRBD1 (6 bases). The TCR comes from a man aged 25 to 40 who had recovered from COVID-19. The CDR3 DNA is TGTGCCAGCTCCCCCAGGACAGAAGTTAATGAAAAACTGTTTTTT. The encoded protein is CASSPRTEVNEKLFF.